One sample yielded the 8 T cell receptor beta chains listed below, sequenced in a study of preoperative IRX-2 immunotherapy in early breast cancer. Libraries were prepared by immunoSEQ multiplex PCR; TCRdb keeps only in-frame clonotypes and omits some of them. The sample comprises 40,000 to 45,000 clones, about 95% of which are singletons, and more than 1.5% rests with the top ten. As to treatment: preoperative locoregional IRX-2 cytokine immunotherapy. The source material was tumor tissue, sampled after IRX-2 immunotherapy. These receptors all stem from a human donor with breast cancer.

The chain recombines TRBV15 with TRBJ2-7; 7 bases line up with TRBD2. This CDR3 comprises 16 residues. Germline-derived CDR1 and CDR2 are LNHNV and YYDKDF (reference sequence). Losses at the gene ends were 0 bases for V and 5 bases for J; bases not matched to a gene: 10. CDR3 DNA: TGTGCCACCAGCAGAGATCTCGGTGGGAGGGAGGACGAGCAGTACTTC. Amino acid sequence: CATSRDLGGREDEQYF.

CDR3: CASSYGIANTGELFF. DNA for the CDR3: TGTGCCAGCAGCTACGGGATAGCGAACACCGGGGAGCTGTTTTTT. The rearrangement links TRBV7-6 to TRBJ2-2, with a weak D call TRBD2 (5 bases). Germline V gene lookup returns CDR1 SGHVS and CDR2 FNYEAQ. The CDR3 is 15 residues long. Trimming stripped 4 bases from V and 0 bases from J, with 9 bases between.

The rearrangement uses TRBV7-9 and TRBJ2-5; D gene unclear. Trimming shortened V by 5 bases and J by 5 bases, and 9 bases separated the two germline ends. CDR1 and CDR2 from the germline V gene are SEHNR and FQNEAQ (reference sequence). This CDR3 spans 12 amino acids. The CDR3 is CASSVSGETQYF. CDR3 DNA: TGTGCCAGCAGCGTATCCGGGGAGACCCAGTACTTC.

This rearrangement joins TRBV18 to TRBJ2-1; a weak D match, TRBD2 (7 bases). Between the trimmed V and J ends, which lost 3 bases and 10 bases, there was a span of 16 bases. This CDR3 spans 14 amino acids. Germline CDR1 KGHSH, CDR2 LQKENI. CDR3 amino acids: CASSPTRGAGEQFF. As DNA, the CDR3 is TGTGCCAGCTCACCTACTCGGGGGGCTGGAGAGCAGTTCTTC. Full variable domain (outside the CDR3, taken from reference TRBV18 and TRBJ2-1): NAGVMQNPRHLVRRRGQEARLRCSPMKGHSHVYWYRQLPEEGLKFMVYLQKENIIDESGMPKERFSAEFPKEGPSILRIQQVVRGDSAAYFCASSPTRGAGEQFFGPGTRLTVL.

This clone was found once. The chain joins TRBV4-2 to TRBJ2-7, with 10 bases aligning to TRBD1. The CDR3 covers 16 residues. CDR1 is LGHNA, CDR2 YNFKEQ, per germline. The V gene end was trimmed by 0 bases and the J gene end by 5 bases; junction bases not matched to a gene: 7. The CDR3 sequence: CASSQDRGQGTNEQYF. The CDR3 DNA is TGTGCCAGCAGCCAAGATCGGGGACAGGGGACTAACGAGCAGTACTTC.

The CDR3 coding sequence is TGTGCCAGCAGTTACTCGGACGGAGGAAACACCATATATTTT. The encoded protein is CASSYSDGGNTIYF. The chain recombines TRBV6-5 with TRBJ1-3; D is ambiguous. This CDR3 region has 14 residues. V lost 0 bases and J lost 4, with 7 bases in between. Germline CDR1 and CDR2: MNHEY and SVGAGI.

The chain combines TRBV5-4 with TRBJ2-7; perhaps D is TRBD1 or TRBD2 (5 bases each). V was shortened by 4 bases and J by 3 bases, with 14 bases between the two germline ends. Germline-derived CDR1 and CDR2 are SGHNT and YYREEE (reference sequence). The CDR3 is 14 amino acids. In DNA, the CDR3 is TGTGCCAGCAGCCCTCGGGGCCAGAGCTACGAGCAGTACTTC. Its protein is CASSPRGQSYEQYF.

The rearrangement joins TRBV19 to TRBJ1-1; no firm D call. The V end lost 3 bases, the J end lost 1 base, and 9 bases lay between the germline ends. There are 14 residues in the CDR3. The germline CDR1 and CDR2 sequences are LNHDA and SQIVND (reference sequence). The CDR3 sequence: CASSISQANTEAFF. CDR3 nucleotides: TGTGCCAGTAGTATTTCGCAGGCGAACACTGAAGCTTTCTTT.